This T cell receptor beta chain comes out of a study of vaccination and CD4 T cells after COVID-19. Study context: A median of around 73 days (range 14 to 241) separated dose two from the taking of post-vaccine samples.

With the Oncomine TCR Beta short-read assay, DNA from cultured CD4+ T cells was sequenced. Using its own MiXCR run on the PCR reads, TCRdb lists one record per CDR3 protein. The repertoire holds over 13,000 distinct CDR3 sequences, with about 54% as singletons. This clonotype has a single count. Its antigen is undetermined. The treatment here: 10-day PBMC culture with coronavirus spike peptide pools or control peptides (ViraFEST assay). Half the medium was replaced with fresh IL-2 medium on days 3 and 7. The specimen was CD4+ T cells from blood, cultured in vitro, collected before SARS-CoV-2 vaccination. The TCR originated in a human donor who had recovered from COVID-19.

The CDR3 spells CSAPGTSGSTGELFF. The CDR3 DNA follows: TGCAGTGCTCCCGGGACTAGCGGGAGCACCGGGGAGCTGTTTTTT. The chain employs TRBV20-1 and TRBJ2-2, with TRBD2 identical over 14 bases. Germline V gene data show CDR1 as DFQATT and CDR2 as SNEGSKA (reference sequence). V dropped 5 bases and J dropped 4; count of bases not matched to a gene: 3. The CDR3 is made up of 15 amino acids.